This is a list of T cell receptor beta chains from one sample in a study of T cell repertoires in cytomegalovirus infection. TCRdb re-called the reads through MiXCR, storing one row per CDR3 protein. The sample includes hundreds of thousands of distinct CDR3 sequences, 35% seen only once; the top ten take about 2.8%. The sample taken for sequencing was PBMCs. These receptors came from a human donor in good health (CMV status not recorded). Some clones in this sample may be carry-over from other donors' samples. CDR3s include the opening cysteine and the closing phenylalanine or tryptophan. D genes are given only for firm matches. Part of the rows lack a size; the others show once, few, many or a class for expanded clones.

j_call: TRBJ2-7; d_call: TRBD1; clone_size: few; v_call: TRBV6-1; cdr3_nt: TGTGCCAGCAGTTACGACGGGGCGGGCACAGGGGCCTACGAGCAGTACTTC; cdr3_aa: CASSYDGAGTGAYEQYF
j_call: TRBJ2-7; d_call: -; clone_size: few; v_call: TRBV12-3/TRBV12-4; cdr3_nt: TGTGCCAGCAGTTTGGTGAACTACGAGCAGTACTTC; cdr3_aa: CASSLVNYEQYF
j_call: TRBJ1-1; d_call: -; clone_size: few; v_call: TRBV27; cdr3_nt: TGTGCCAGCAGTTACCAGGTTAACACTGAAGCTTTCTTT; cdr3_aa: CASSYQVNTEAFF
j_call: TRBJ2-1; d_call: -; clone_size: -; v_call: TRBV7-9; cdr3_nt: TGTGCCAGCAGCTGGGACCATGAGCATTTCTTC; cdr3_aa: CASSWDHEHFF
j_call: TRBJ2-1; d_call: TRBD2; clone_size: -; v_call: TRBV29-1; cdr3_nt: TGCAGCGGAGAAGCGGGGGGGCCGGGGAATGAGCAGTTCTTC; cdr3_aa: CSGEAGGPGNEQFF
j_call: TRBJ1-3; d_call: TRBD1; clone_size: -; v_call: TRBV20-1; cdr3_nt: TGCAGTGCTAGAAGCCCGGGACAGAGCTCTGGAAACACCATATATTTT; cdr3_aa: CSARSPGQSSGNTIYF
j_call: TRBJ2-4; d_call: -; clone_size: few; v_call: TRBV20-1; cdr3_nt: TGCAGTGCTAGCTCCTACAGTAGACTAGCCAAAAACATTCAGTACTTC; cdr3_aa: CSASSYSRLAKNIQYF
j_call: TRBJ1-1; d_call: TRBD1; clone_size: -; v_call: TRBV19; cdr3_nt: TGTGCCTCCAAAAGAGGACAGGGGGCGAACACTGAAGCTTTCTTT; cdr3_aa: CASKRGQGANTEAFF
j_call: TRBJ1-4; d_call: TRBD1; clone_size: -; v_call: TRBV4-1; cdr3_nt: TGCGCCAGCAGCCAAGAGAGGGACAGCTGGGAAAAACTGTTTTTT; cdr3_aa: CASSQERDSWEKLFF
j_call: TRBJ2-7; d_call: -; clone_size: -; v_call: TRBV12-3/TRBV12-4; cdr3_nt: TGTGCCAGCAGTTTAGCGGGGCCTGGGGACGAGCAGTACTTC; cdr3_aa: CASSLAGPGDEQYF
j_call: TRBJ1-2; d_call: -; clone_size: -; v_call: TRBV23-1; cdr3_nt: TGCGCTGTTTTGACGGCTTCGATCCCACATGGCTACACCTTC; cdr3_aa: CAVLTASIPHGYTF
j_call: TRBJ2-1; d_call: -; clone_size: -; v_call: TRBV6-1; cdr3_nt: TGTGCCAGCAGAAGGGTGAGGGACACATACTACAATGAGCAGTTCTTC; cdr3_aa: CASRRVRDTYYNEQFF
j_call: TRBJ2-3; d_call: -; clone_size: -; v_call: TRBV28; cdr3_nt: TGTGACATCAGTTTCAGGGTACAGCCCCAGTATTTT; cdr3_aa: CDISFRVQPQYF
j_call: TRBJ2-2; d_call: -; clone_size: -; v_call: TRBV7-9; cdr3_nt: TGTGCCAGCAGATCCACCCTAGCCGGGGAGCTGTTTTTT; cdr3_aa: CASRSTLAGELFF
j_call: TRBJ2-7; d_call: -; clone_size: few; v_call: TRBV20-1; cdr3_nt: TGCAGTGCTAGGGGATACTCCGACTACGAGCAGTACTTC; cdr3_aa: CSARGYSDYEQYF
j_call: TRBJ2-7; d_call: -; clone_size: -; v_call: TRBV6-5; cdr3_nt: TGTGCCAGCAGTAACCCCCCGAGCTACGAGCAGTACTTC; cdr3_aa: CASSNPPSYEQYF
j_call: TRBJ2-3; d_call: TRBD2; clone_size: many; v_call: TRBV7-2; cdr3_nt: TGTGCCAGCAGCTCCCTAGCGGGGGGGCGGGATACGCAGTATTTT; cdr3_aa: CASSSLAGGRDTQYF
j_call: TRBJ1-5; d_call: -; clone_size: -; v_call: TRBV7-9; cdr3_nt: TGTGCCAGCAGCTCAGGCAGGGGCGGGCAGGAACAGCCCCAGCATTTT; cdr3_aa: CASSSGRGGQEQPQHF
j_call: TRBJ1-1; d_call: TRBD1; clone_size: -; v_call: TRBV6-8; cdr3_nt: TGTGCCAGCAGTTACACCCGACAGGGGGCTCACACTGAAGCTTTCTTT; cdr3_aa: CASSYTRQGAHTEAFF
j_call: TRBJ2-7; d_call: -; clone_size: -; v_call: TRBV20-1; cdr3_nt: TGCAGTGCTAGCCAGGGATACGAGCAGTACTTC; cdr3_aa: CSASQGYEQYF
j_call: TRBJ1-1; d_call: -; clone_size: -; v_call: TRBV7-2; cdr3_nt: TGTGCCAGCAGCTTAGTATTGGGGGGCACTGAAGCTTTCTTT; cdr3_aa: CASSLVLGGTEAFF
j_call: TRBJ1-1; d_call: TRBD1; clone_size: few; v_call: TRBV11-2; cdr3_nt: TGTGCCAGCAGCACCACTAGGGACAGAGCGTACACTGAAGCTTTCTTT; cdr3_aa: CASSTTRDRAYTEAFF
j_call: TRBJ1-2; d_call: -; clone_size: -; v_call: TRBV5-1; cdr3_nt: TGCGCCAGCAGCTTGTATCCAGGGGACCGTGGCTACACCTTC; cdr3_aa: CASSLYPGDRGYTF
j_call: TRBJ1-6; d_call: -; clone_size: -; v_call: TRBV7-3; cdr3_nt: TGTGCCAGCAGCTCGACGGGTTCACCCCTCCACTTT; cdr3_aa: CASSSTGSPLHF